These T cell receptor beta chains were read from a single sample in a study of human T cells and chemical hapten exposure. TCRdb re-called the RACE reads through MiXCR, storing one row per CDR3 protein. The sample lists 340,000 or so distinct CDR3 sequences; 5.5% to 8% were seen once. The sequenced sample was whole blood, obtained in connection with sensitization to the hapten diphenylcyclopropenone (DPC). Source of these receptors: a woman between 18 and 29 years old with alopecia areata. Some clones in this sample may be carry-over from other donors' samples. Each CDR3 is given with its conserved first and last residue. Each record gives: J gene, V gene, D gene, clone size, CDR3 DNA, CDR3 protein. A D gene is named only where the DNA matches it firmly. The size of a clone is reported for some rows only, either as once, few or many, or as a class for expanded clones.

TRBJ2-1	TRBV6-2/TRBV6-3	.	.	TGTGCCAGCAGTCCCAATCGGTGGTCCCTCCCCAATGAGCAGTTCTTC	CASSPNRWSLPNEQFF
TRBJ2-7	TRBV4-1	TRBD2	.	TGCGCCAGCAGCCACCAGAGGGGCGGGGGGTACGAGCAGTACTTC	CASSHQRGGGYEQYF
TRBJ2-7	TRBV20-1	TRBD1	many	TGCAGTGCGTCCGGGACAGGGGGCTACGAGCAGTACTTC	CSASGTGGYEQYF
TRBJ1-5	TRBV7-9	TRBD1	.	TGTGCCAGCAGCCGTATTACAGGGGGCGAGAACAATCAGCCCCAGCATTTT	CASSRITGGENNQPQHF
TRBJ1-5	TRBV20-1	.	few	TGCAGTGGAAGAACGGACCTCAATCAGCCCCAGCATTTT	CSGRTDLNQPQHF
TRBJ2-5	TRBV7-2	.	.	TGTGCCAGCAGCCTCAATCCCCAAGAGACCCAGTACTTC	CASSLNPQETQYF
TRBJ2-3	TRBV6-6	.	.	TGTGCCACTTGGACAGCCAGGCTCAGTAGTACAGATACGCAGTATTTT	CATWTARLSSTDTQYF
TRBJ1-5	TRBV6-4	.	few	TGTGCCAGCAGTGCTACGGACGGGACGAATCAGCCCCAGCATTTT	CASSATDGTNQPQHF
TRBJ1-5	TRBV12-3/TRBV12-4	.	many	TGTGCCAGCAGTAAATCAGCTCCCCAGCATTTT	CASSKSAPQHF
TRBJ1-2	TRBV7-2	.	many	TGTGCCAGCAGCCTACCCAACGCCGCTCTGTGCACCTTC	CASSLPNAALCTF
TRBJ2-7	TRBV7-9	TRBD1	.	TGTGCCAGCAGCCATAAAGGACAGGGGCCGAAGCACGAGCAGTACTTC	CASSHKGQGPKHEQYF
TRBJ2-7	TRBV27	.	few	TGTGCCAGCAAGGGCGGGAAGTACTTC	CASKGGKYF
TRBJ1-4	TRBV11-1	TRBD1	many	TGTGCCAGCAGCTTAACAGGGGGAGATGAAAAACTGTTTTTT	CASSLTGGDEKLFF
TRBJ1-2	TRBV27	.	many	TGTGCCAGCAGTTTATGGGCAGGGAGGGGCTATGGCTACACCTTC	CASSLWAGRGYGYTF
TRBJ2-4	TRBV28	TRBD2	many	TGTGCCAGCAGTTTCATTAGCGGGGGGACAAACATTCAGTACTTC	CASSFISGGTNIQYF
TRBJ1-5	TRBV20-1	.	.	TGCAGTGCTAGAGATTCGGTAACAGGAGATCAGCCCCAGCATTTT	CSARDSVTGDQPQHF
TRBJ1-1	TRBV6-6	.	.	TGTGCCAGCGGGTTCAGCGAGAACACTGAAGCTTTCTTT	CASGFSENTEAFF
TRBJ1-6	TRBV27	.	.	TGTGCCAGCAGGGCTTGGGGAGAGACTTCAGCTTCACCCCTCCACTTT	CASRAWGETSASPLHF
TRBJ2-5	TRBV28	.	.	TGTGCCAGCCATGGGCTCGGGGGGCCCCAAGAGACCCAGTACTTC	CASHGLGGPQETQYF
TRBJ2-3	TRBV20-1	.	.	TGCAGTGCTAGAGGCGGGGGCCTTCCAGATACGCAGTATTTT	CSARGGGLPDTQYF
TRBJ1-2	TRBV7-8	TRBD1	.	TGTGCCAGCAGCGACAGGGCCAGAGCTAACTATGGCTACACCTTC	CASSDRARANYGYTF
TRBJ1-4	TRBV7-9	.	few	TGTGCCAGCAGCTTAGTGGAGGAAAAACTGTTTTTT	CASSLVEEKLFF
TRBJ2-3	TRBV5-1	TRBD1	.	TGCGCCAGCAGCTTTAACCGGGACAGGGTAATAGATACGCAGTATTTT	CASSFNRDRVIDTQYF
TRBJ2-1	TRBV6-2/TRBV6-3	TRBD2	few	TGTGCCAGCAGCGTCCTAGCGGGGGGAGGTAATGAGCAGTTCTTC	CASSVLAGGGNEQFF
TRBJ1-4	TRBV6-2/TRBV6-3	TRBD1	few	TGTGCCAGCAGTCGCGGACAGGGAACGGAAAAACTGTTTTTT	CASSRGQGTEKLFF
TRBJ2-1	TRBV7-3	.	many	TGTGCCAGCAGCTTGCAGGGGATGGATGAGCAGTTCTTC	CASSLQGMDEQFF
TRBJ2-2	TRBV27	TRBD2	many	TGTGCCAGCAGTACCAGACTAGCGAAACAGAACACCGGGGAGCTGTTTTTT	CASSTRLAKQNTGELFF
TRBJ2-7	TRBV12-3/TRBV12-4	TRBD1	.	TGTGCCAGCAGTTTATCGGACAGGCCCTACGAGCAGTACTTC	CASSLSDRPYEQYF
TRBJ2-7	TRBV20-1	TRBD1	many	TGCAGTGCTAGAGGGACAGGGGGTGGTACCTACGAGCAGTACTTC	CSARGTGGGTYEQYF
TRBJ1-4	TRBV6-1	.	.	TGTGCCAGCAGTGAACAGGGGTTGACTAATGAAAAACTGTTTTTT	CASSEQGLTNEKLFF
TRBJ2-6	TRBV7-6	.	.	TGTGCCAGCAGCTTAGCGGTAGAGATCCGCTCTGGGGCCAACGTCCTGACTTTC	CASSLAVEIRSGANVLTF
TRBJ2-5	TRBV5-1	.	.	TGCGCCAGCAGCTTAAAGGAGTTTCCCGAGACCCAGTACTTC	CASSLKEFPETQYF
TRBJ1-1	TRBV12-3/TRBV12-4	TRBD1	.	TGTGCCAGCATAGGACAGGGTTTTACTGAAGCTTTCTTT	CASIGQGFTEAFF
TRBJ1-6	TRBV6-4	.	few	TGTGCCAGCAGTGATGCGGGGGCTAATTCACCCCTCCACTTT	CASSDAGANSPLHF
TRBJ1-2	TRBV7-2	TRBD1	.	TGTGCCAGCAGCTGGGGAACAGGGGGCGCGGTCTATGGCTACACCTTC	CASSWGTGGAVYGYTF
TRBJ1-2	TRBV27	TRBD1	few	TGTGCCAGCAGTCTCCAGGGACAGGGGAACTATGGCTACACCTTC	CASSLQGQGNYGYTF
TRBJ1-1	TRBV5-1	.	.	TGCGCCAGCAGCTTGGTGGTGGGGCCCGACACTGAAGCTTTCTTT	CASSLVVGPDTEAFF
TRBJ2-7	TRBV12-5	.	.	TGTGCTAGCGGGGGGCCAGGCGACGAGCAGTACTTC	CASGGPGDEQYF
TRBJ1-2	TRBV6-6	.	few	TGTGCCAGCAGTTACGGGGTATCGAACTATGGCTACACCTTC	CASSYGVSNYGYTF
TRBJ1-6	TRBV5-6	TRBD1	few	TGTGCCAGCAGCGGGGGACAGGACCTCTATAATTCACCCCTCCACTTT	CASSGGQDLYNSPLHF
TRBJ2-1	TRBV24-1	TRBD2	.	TGTGCCACCAGGACTAAGCGGGGTAGCTCCTACAATGAGCAGTTCTTC	CATRTKRGSSYNEQFF
TRBJ2-1	TRBV7-2	TRBD2	many	TGTGCCAGCACCACTAGCGGGGGGCCCCAGTTCTTC	CASTTSGGPQFF
TRBJ2-7	TRBV25-1	TRBD2	few	TGTGCCAGCAGTGAAGGGACTAGCGGGGGTCACGAGCAGTACTTC	CASSEGTSGGHEQYF
TRBJ1-1	TRBV4-2	.	.	TGTGCCAGCAGCCGGGGGGGGCAGATGAACACTGAAGCTTTCTTT	CASSRGGQMNTEAFF
TRBJ2-3	TRBV5-1	.	many	TGCGCCAGCAGCCGCGACAGTTTACCAGATACGCAGTATTTT	CASSRDSLPDTQYF
TRBJ2-7	TRBV18	.	many	TGTGCCAGCTCACCACAGGGGGGCGGAGGCTACTACGAGCAGTACTTC	CASSPQGGGGYYEQYF
TRBJ2-2	TRBV7-6	.	few	TGTGCCAGCAGCTTAATGCGCACCGGGGAGCTGTTTTTT	CASSLMRTGELFF
TRBJ1-5	TRBV20-1	.	many	TGCAGTGCTGCCCCGAGGACCCAGCCCCAGCATTTT	CSAAPRTQPQHF